Given below is one TCR beta chain in context. Its antigen is unknown. TCRdb keeps only in-frame clones here, not all; method: immunoSEQ multiplex PCR. Here the sample spans approximately 86,000 clones, around 84% being singletons. The sample is drawn from a study of identifying expanded T cells in peripheral blood. Study observations and caveats: Technical replicates showed roughly 1.2 changed clones; about 2 weeks 15 to 20; four weeks 19. Across healthy donors, higher total template counts meant significantly greater roughly two-week count variance.

The CDR3 consists of 14 residues. V lost 2 bases and J lost 12, with 19 bases in between. Germline loops: CDR1 SGHTA, CDR2 FQGNSA. Collection occurred without any documented infections or immune events in donors. The sequence was collected from a person aged 18 to 75 in good health. The chain couples TRBV7-2 to TRBJ1-2; D may be TRBD1 (5 bases). Sequencing used blood. The CDR3 sequence: CASSLIYGSQGNTF. Written as DNA, the CDR3 is TGTGCCAGCAGCTTAATCTATGGTTCTCAGGGAAACACCTTC.